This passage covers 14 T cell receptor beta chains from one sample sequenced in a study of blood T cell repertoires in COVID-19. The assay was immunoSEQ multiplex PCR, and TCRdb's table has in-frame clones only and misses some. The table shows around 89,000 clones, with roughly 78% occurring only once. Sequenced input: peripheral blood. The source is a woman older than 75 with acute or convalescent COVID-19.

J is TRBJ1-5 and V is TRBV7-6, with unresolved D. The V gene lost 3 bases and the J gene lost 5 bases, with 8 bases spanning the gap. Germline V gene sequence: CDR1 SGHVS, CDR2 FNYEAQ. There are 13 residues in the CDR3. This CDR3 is CASSLRRDQPQHF. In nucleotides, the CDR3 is TGTGCCAGCAGCTTGCGGCGCGATCAGCCCCAGCATTTT.

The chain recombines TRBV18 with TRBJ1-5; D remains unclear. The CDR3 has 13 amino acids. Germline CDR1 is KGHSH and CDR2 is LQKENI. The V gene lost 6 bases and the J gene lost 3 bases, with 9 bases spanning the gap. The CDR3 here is CASSTEDNQPQHF. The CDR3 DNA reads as TGTGCCAGCTCCACGGAGGACAATCAGCCCCAGCATTTT.

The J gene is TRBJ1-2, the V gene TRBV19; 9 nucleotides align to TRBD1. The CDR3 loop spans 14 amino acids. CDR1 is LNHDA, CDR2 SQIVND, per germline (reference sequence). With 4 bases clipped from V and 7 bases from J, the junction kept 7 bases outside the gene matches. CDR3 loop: CASSNRDRDRGYTF. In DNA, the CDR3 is TGTGCCAGTAGTAACCGGGACAGGGACCGTGGCTACACCTTC.

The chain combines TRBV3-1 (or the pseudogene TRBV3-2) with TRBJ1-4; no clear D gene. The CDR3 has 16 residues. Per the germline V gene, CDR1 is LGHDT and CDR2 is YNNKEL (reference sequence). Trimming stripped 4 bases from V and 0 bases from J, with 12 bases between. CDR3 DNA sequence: TGTGCCAGCAGCCCCCGGGCGGAGGCAACTAATGAAAAACTGTTTTTT. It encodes CASSPRAEATNEKLFF.

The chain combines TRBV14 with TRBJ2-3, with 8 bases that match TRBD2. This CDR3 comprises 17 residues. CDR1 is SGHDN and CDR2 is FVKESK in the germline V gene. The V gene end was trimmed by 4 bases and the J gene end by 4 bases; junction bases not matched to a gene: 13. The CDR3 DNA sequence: TGTGCCAGCAGCCCCTACTCGACGAGCGGGGGATCAGATACGCAGTATTTT. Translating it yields CASSPYSTSGGSDTQYF.

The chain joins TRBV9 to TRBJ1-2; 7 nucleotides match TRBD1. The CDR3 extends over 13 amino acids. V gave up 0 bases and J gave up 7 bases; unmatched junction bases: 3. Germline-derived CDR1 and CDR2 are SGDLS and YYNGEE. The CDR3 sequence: CASSVEGGPGYTF. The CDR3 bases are TGTGCCAGCAGCGTAGAAGGGGGCCCTGGCTACACCTTC.

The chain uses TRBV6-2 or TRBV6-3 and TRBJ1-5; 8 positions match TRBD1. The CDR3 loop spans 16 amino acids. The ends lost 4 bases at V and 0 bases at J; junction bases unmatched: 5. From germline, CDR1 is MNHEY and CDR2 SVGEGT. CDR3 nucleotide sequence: TGTGCCAGCAGTTGGGGGACAGGACTTAGCAATCAGCCCCAGCATTTT. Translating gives CASSWGTGLSNQPQHF.

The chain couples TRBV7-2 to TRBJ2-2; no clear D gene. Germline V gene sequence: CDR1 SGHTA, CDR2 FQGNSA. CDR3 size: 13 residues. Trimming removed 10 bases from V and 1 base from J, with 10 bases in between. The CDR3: CATAEWNTGELFF. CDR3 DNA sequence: TGTGCCACCGCGGAATGGAACACCGGGGAGCTGTTTTTT.

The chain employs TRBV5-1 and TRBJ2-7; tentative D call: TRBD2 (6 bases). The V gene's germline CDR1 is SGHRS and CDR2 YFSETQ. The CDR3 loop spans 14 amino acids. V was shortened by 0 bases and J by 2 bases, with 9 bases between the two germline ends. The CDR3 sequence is CASSLGPGAYEQYF. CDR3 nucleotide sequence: TGCGCCAGCAGCTTGGGCCCGGGGGCCTACGAGCAGTACTTC.

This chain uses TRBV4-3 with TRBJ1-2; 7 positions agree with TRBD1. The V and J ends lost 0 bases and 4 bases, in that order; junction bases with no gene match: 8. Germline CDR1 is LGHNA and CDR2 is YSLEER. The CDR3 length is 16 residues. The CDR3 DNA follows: TGCGCCAGCAGCCAAGATCTTGGCAGGGGGACCTATGGCTACACCTTC. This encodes CASSQDLGRGTYGYTF.

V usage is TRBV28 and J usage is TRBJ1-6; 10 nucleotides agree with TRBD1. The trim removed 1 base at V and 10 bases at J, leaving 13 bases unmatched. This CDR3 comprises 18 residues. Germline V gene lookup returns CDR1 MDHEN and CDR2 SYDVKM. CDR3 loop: CASSLSSGDRGLYSPLHF. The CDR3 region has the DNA TGTGCCAGCAGTTTATCCTCCGGGGACAGGGGTTTATACTCACCCCTCCACTTT.

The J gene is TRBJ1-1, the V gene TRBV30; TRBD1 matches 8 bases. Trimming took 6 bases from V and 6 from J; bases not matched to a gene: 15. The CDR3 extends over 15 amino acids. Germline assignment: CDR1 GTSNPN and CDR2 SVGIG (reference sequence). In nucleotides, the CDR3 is TGTGCCTGCACAGGGTGTGAACAGGGGGTCGCTGAAGCTTTCTTT. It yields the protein CACTGCEQGVAEAFF. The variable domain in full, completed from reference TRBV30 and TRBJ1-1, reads SQTIHQWPATLVQPVGSPLSLECTVEGTSNPNLYWYRQAAGRGLQLLFYSVGIGQISSEVPQNLSASRPQDRQFILSSKKLLLSDSGFYLCACTGCEQGVAEAFFGQGTRLTVV.

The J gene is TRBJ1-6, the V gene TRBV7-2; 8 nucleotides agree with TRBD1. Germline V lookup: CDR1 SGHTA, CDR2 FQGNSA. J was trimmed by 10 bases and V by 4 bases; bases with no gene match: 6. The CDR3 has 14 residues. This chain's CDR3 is CASSSGTGPSPLHF. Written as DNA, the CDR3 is TGTGCCAGCAGCTCCGGGACAGGACCCTCACCCCTCCACTTT.

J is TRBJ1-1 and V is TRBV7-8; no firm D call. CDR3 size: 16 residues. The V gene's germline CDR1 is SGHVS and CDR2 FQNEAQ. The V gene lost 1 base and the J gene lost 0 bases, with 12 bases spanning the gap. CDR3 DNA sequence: TGTGCCAGCAGCTTAGAGGGTTCGGGGTTGAACACTGAAGCTTTCTTT. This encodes CASSLEGSGLNTEAFF.